A single T cell receptor beta chain is shown here with its context. The data are from a study of blood T cell repertoires in COVID-19. Only in-frame clones appear in the TCRdb table, and some are missing; sequencing was by immunoSEQ multiplex PCR. Of approximately 390,000 clones listed, approximately 90% are singletons. This CDR3 is 17 amino acids long. Trimming removed 5 bases from V and 4 bases from J; junction bases left unmatched: 13. Looked up from germline, CDR1 is SNHLY and CDR2 is FYNNEI. The sequenced material came from PBMCs or T cells enriched from blood (not recorded which). The receptor comes from a woman in her fifties or sixties who had recovered from COVID-19. The chain couples TRBV2 to TRBJ2-1, with 8 bases identical to TRBD2. The CDR3 nucleotides read TGTGCCAGCAGTATTAGGCACGGGACTAGTACTTACAATGAGCAGTTCTTC. This gives the protein CASSIRHGTSTYNEQFF.